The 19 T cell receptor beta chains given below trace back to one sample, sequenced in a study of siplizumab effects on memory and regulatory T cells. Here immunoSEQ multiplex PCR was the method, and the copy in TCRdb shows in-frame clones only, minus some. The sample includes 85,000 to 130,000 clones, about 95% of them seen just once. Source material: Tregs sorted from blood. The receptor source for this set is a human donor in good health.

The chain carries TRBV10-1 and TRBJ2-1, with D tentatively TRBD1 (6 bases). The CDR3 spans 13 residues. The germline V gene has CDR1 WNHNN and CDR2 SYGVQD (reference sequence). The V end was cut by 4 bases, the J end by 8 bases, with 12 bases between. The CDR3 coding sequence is TGCGCCAGCAGTGGGACAGTCCGGGATGAGCAGTTCTTC. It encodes CASSGTVRDEQFF.

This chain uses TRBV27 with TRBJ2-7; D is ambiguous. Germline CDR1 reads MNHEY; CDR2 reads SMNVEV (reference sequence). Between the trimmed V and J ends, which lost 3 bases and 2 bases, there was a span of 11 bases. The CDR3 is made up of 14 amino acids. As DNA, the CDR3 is TGTGCCAGCAGTTTCTCGGCCCCTACCTACGAGCAGTACTTC. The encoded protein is CASSFSAPTYEQYF.

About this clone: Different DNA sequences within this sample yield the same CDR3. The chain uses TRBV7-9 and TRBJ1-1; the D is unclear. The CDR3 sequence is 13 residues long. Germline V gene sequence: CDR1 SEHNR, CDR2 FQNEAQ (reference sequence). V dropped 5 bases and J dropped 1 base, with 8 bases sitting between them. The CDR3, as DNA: TGTGCCAGCAGCCCCACGGGGAACACTGAAGCTTTCTTT. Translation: CASSPTGNTEAFF.

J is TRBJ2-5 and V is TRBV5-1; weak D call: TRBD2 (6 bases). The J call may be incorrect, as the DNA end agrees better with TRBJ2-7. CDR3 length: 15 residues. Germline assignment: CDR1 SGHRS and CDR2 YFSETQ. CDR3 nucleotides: TGCGCCAGCAGCTTTTTCCGGGAGAAATCCTACGAGCAGTACTTC. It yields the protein CASSFFREKSYEQYF.

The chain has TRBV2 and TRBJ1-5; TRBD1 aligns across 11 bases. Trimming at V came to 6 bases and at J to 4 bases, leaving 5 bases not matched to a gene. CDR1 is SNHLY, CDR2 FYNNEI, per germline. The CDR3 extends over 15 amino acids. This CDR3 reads CASRVGTGGNQPQHF. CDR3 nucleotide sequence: TGTGCCAGCAGAGTCGGGACAGGGGGTAATCAGCCCCAGCATTTT.

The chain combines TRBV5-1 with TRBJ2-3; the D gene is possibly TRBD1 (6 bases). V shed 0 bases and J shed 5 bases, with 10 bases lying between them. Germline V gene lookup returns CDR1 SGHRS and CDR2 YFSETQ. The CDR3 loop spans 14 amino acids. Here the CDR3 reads CASSLGGQVDTQYF. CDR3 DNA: TGCGCCAGCAGCTTGGGGGGGCAGGTAGATACGCAGTATTTT.

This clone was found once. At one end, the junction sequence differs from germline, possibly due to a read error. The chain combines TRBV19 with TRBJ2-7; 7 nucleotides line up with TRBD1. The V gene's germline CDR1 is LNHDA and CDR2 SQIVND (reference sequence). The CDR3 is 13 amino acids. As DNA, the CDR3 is TGTGCCAGTAGCAACGACATTCCGGGACAGTGGAGCTTC. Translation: CASSNDIPGQWSF.

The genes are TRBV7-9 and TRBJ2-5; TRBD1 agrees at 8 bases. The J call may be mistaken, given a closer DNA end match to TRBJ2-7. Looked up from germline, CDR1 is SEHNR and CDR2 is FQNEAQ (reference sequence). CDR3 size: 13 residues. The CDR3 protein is CASSRRQGNEQYF. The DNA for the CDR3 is TGTGCCAGCAGCCGGCGACAGGGGAACGAGCAGTACTTC.

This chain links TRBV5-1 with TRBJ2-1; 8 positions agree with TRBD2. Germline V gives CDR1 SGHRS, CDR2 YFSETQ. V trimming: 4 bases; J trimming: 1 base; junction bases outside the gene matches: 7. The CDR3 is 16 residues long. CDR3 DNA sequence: TGCGCCAGCAGCAGAATAGCGGGATTTTCCTACAATGAGCAGTTCTTC. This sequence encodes CASSRIAGFSYNEQFF.

CDR3 sequence: CASRRGSSQPQHF. CDR3 bases: TGTGCCAGCAGAAGGGGATCAAGTCAGCCCCAGCATTTT. The gene calls are TRBV28 and TRBJ1-5; D might be TRBD1 (5 bases). Germline V lookup: CDR1 MDHEN, CDR2 SYDVKM. This CDR3 contains 13 residues. Trimming cost V 6 bases and J 6 bases, with 12 bases left between them.

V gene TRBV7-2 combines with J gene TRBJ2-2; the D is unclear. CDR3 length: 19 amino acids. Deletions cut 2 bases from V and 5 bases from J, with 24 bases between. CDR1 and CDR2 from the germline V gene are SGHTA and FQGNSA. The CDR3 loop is CASSLYGLAGRVETGELFF. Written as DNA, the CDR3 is TGTGCCAGCAGCTTATATGGCCTCGCAGGCCGGGTTGAGACCGGGGAGCTGTTTTTT.

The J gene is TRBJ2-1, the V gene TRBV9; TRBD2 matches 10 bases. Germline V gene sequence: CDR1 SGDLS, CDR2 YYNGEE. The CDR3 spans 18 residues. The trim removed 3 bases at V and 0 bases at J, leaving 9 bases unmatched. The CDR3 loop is CASSATTSGPSSYNEQFF. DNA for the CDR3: TGTGCCAGCAGCGCAACGACTAGCGGGCCTAGCTCCTACAATGAGCAGTTCTTC.

DNA for the CDR3: TGTGCCAGCAGCTTATCGGTTGACCTCGGGGAGCTGTTTTTT. This encodes CASSLSVDLGELFF. The chain joins TRBV11-2 to TRBJ2-2; D gene uncertain. This CDR3 has 14 amino acids. CDR1 is SGHAT, CDR2 FQNNGV, per germline. V was trimmed by 2 bases and J by 7 bases, leaving 11 bases between them.

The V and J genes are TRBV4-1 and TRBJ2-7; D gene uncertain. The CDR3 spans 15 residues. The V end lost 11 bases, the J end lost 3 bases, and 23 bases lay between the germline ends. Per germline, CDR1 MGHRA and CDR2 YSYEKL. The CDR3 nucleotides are TGCGCCTGCTCGATTCGGGCAGAGCCTCGCTACGAGCAGTACTTC. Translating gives CACSIRAEPRYEQYF.

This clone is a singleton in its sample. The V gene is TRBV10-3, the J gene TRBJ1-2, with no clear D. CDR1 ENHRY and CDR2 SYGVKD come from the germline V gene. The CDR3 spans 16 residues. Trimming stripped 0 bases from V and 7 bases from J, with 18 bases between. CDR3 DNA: TGTGCCATCAGTGAGTCAGGGCGCGGGCGCCAAGGTGGCTACACCTTC. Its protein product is CAISESGRGRQGGYTF.

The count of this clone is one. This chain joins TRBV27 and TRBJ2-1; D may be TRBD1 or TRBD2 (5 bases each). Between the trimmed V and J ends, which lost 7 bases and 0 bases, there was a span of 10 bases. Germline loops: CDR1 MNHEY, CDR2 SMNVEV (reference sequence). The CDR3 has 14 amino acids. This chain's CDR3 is CASKWGYSYNEQFF. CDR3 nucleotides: TGTGCCAGCAAATGGGGGTACTCCTACAATGAGCAGTTCTTC.

The CDR3 DNA is TGTGCCAGCAGCTTTACCCTTAATGAAAAACTGTTTTTT. This translates into CASSFTLNEKLFF. The J gene is TRBJ1-4, the V gene TRBV7-9; D is unresolved. Trimming took off 3 bases at V and 4 bases at J, with 6 bases between the two ends. CDR1 SEHNR and CDR2 FQNEAQ come from the germline V gene (reference sequence). The CDR3 spans 13 residues.

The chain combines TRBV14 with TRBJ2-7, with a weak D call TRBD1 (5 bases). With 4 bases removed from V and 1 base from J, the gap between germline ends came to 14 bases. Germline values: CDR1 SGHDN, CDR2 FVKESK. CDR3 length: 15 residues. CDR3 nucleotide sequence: TGTGCCAGCAGCCGGGGCGGTACCTATTCCTACGAGCAGTACTTC. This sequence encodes CASSRGGTYSYEQYF.

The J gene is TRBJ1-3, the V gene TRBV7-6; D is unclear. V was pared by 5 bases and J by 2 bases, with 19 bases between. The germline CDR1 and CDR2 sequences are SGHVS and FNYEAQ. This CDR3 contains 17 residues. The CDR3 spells CASSPAPLASTGNTIYF. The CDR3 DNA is TGTGCCAGCAGCCCCGCCCCGTTGGCATCGACTGGAAACACCATATATTTT.